Shown below are 2 T cell receptor beta chains from a single sample sequenced in a study of shared clonotypes between healthy human individuals. Using immunoSEQ multiplex PCR, the repertoire was profiled, and TCRdb retains in-frame clones only, with some absent. The data contain over a million clones, approximately 80% of them singletons. Sequences were obtained from memory CD4+ T cells from PBMCs. Subset described: CD45RA-negative fraction. The receptor set was obtained from a man younger than 30 in good health. Some clones in this sample may be carry-over from other donors' samples.

Worth noting for this clone: This may be a read error: a much more frequent sequence differs by one nucleotide. The V call is TRBV7-9, the J call TRBJ1-1; no clear D gene. The V end was cut by 3 bases, the J end by 1 base, with 6 bases between. The CDR3 runs to 13 residues. The V gene's germline CDR1 is SEHNR and CDR2 FQNEAQ (reference sequence). CDR3 in amino acids: CASSFPENTEAFF. In DNA, the CDR3 is TGTGCCAGCAGCTTCCCAGAGAACACTGAAGCTTTCTTT.

Comments on this clone: The DNA is left out, because the CDR3 cannot be placed on it with certainty; the CDR3 is given as TCRdb lists it. V gene TRBV28 combines with J gene TRBJ2-3; the table gives TRBD1 as D, unverified against the DNA. Looked up from germline, CDR1 is MDHEN and CDR2 is SYDVKM. From its first to its last residue, the CDR3 has 15 amino acids. The chain's CDR3 is CAISAPGWATDTQYF.